Below are 23 T cell receptor beta chains sequenced from a single sample in a study of CD8+ T cells in alopecia areata. Sequencing templates came from extracted RNA that was reverse transcribed into cDNA. The repertoire was sequenced with immunoSEQ multiplex PCR; TCRdb's copy has only in-frame clones and lacks some. Of 110,000 or so clones listed, approximately 61% are singletons. Material for sequencing was NKG2D-low CD8+ T cells sorted from blood. The receptors come from a human donor with alopecia areata.

This chain connects TRBV7-3 to TRBJ2-1, with TRBD2 identical over 7 bases. V gave up 0 bases and J gave up 5 bases; unmatched junction bases: 4. Germline V gene sequence: CDR1 SGHTA, CDR2 FQGTGA. The CDR3 loop spans 15 amino acids. The CDR3 sequence: CASSLTGRGNNEQFF. The DNA of the CDR3 is TGTGCCAGCAGCTTAACAGGGCGGGGGAACAATGAGCAGTTCTTC.

J is TRBJ1-5 and V is TRBV30, with D possibly matching TRBD1 (6 bases). Germline V lookup: CDR1 GTSNPN, CDR2 SVGIG (reference sequence). V dropped 0 bases and J dropped 5 bases, with 8 bases sitting between them. CDR3 length: 13 residues. The CDR3 is CAWSVGGDQPQHF. CDR3 bases: TGTGCCTGGAGTGTAGGGGGTGATCAGCCCCAGCATTTT.

This clone was counted once. CDR3 in DNA: TGTGCCAGCAGGGGACAGAGCTCCTACGAGCAGTACTTC. Translation: CASRGQSSYEQYF. The chain uses TRBV27 and TRBJ2-7, with 7 positions matching TRBD1. Germline V gene sequence: CDR1 MNHEY, CDR2 SMNVEV (reference sequence). This CDR3 has 13 residues. V shed 6 bases and J 0 bases; nucleotides not matched to a gene: 2.

The V call is TRBV9, the J call TRBJ2-5, with 12 bases identical to TRBD2. The J call is in doubt because the DNA end fits TRBJ2-7 better. CDR3 length equals 15 residues. The germline V gene encodes CDR1 SGDLS and CDR2 YYNGEE. The CDR3 here is CASSAGTSGSYEQYF. CDR3 in DNA: TGTGCCAGCAGCGCTGGGACTAGCGGGTCCTACGAGCAGTACTTC.

This clone has only one observation. The rearrangement uses TRBV27 and TRBJ2-1; 12 bases are a match to TRBD2. CDR1 is MNHEY and CDR2 is SMNVEV in the germline V gene (reference sequence). There are 18 residues in the CDR3. V shed 3 bases and J 5 bases; nucleotides not matched to a gene: 11. DNA of the CDR3: TGTGCCAGCAGTTTCCTAGCGGGAGGGCCCTCGGGGCACAATGAGCAGTTCTTC. Residues: CASSFLAGGPSGHNEQFF.

CDR3 bases: TGCAGCGTTTTTGCAGACGAGCAGTACTTC. Translation gives CSVFADEQYF. V and J are TRBV29-1 and TRBJ2-7; D gene unclear. This CDR3 has 10 amino acids. The germline CDR1 and CDR2 sequences are SQVTM and ANQGSEA. Trimming removed 5 bases from V and 5 bases from J, with 7 bases in between.

This clone showed up just a few times. This chain connects TRBV9 to TRBJ1-1; maybe TRBD1 (5 bases). CDR3 length: 15 amino acids. Germline V gene data show CDR1 as SGDLS and CDR2 as YYNGEE. Trimming shortened V by 4 bases and J by 2 bases, and 15 bases separated the two germline ends. CDR3 sequence (DNA): TGTGCCAGCAGCCCAGACCCCGACAGTAACACTGAAGCTTTCTTT. This gives the protein CASSPDPDSNTEAFF.

The chain is built from TRBV5-6 and TRBJ2-7; no firm D call. CDR3 size: 12 residues. V was trimmed by 3 bases and J by 3 bases, leaving 7 bases between them. The germline CDR1 and CDR2 sequences are SGHDT and YYEEEE. DNA for the CDR3: TGTGCCAGCAGCTCCTTTAACTACGAGCAGTACTTC. This translates into CASSSFNYEQYF.

This clone was seen once. The DNA for the CDR3 is TGTGCCAGCAGTGCGGGACAGGCGGTGGAGCCCCAGCATTTT. It codes for CASSAGQAVEPQHF. The V and J genes are TRBV2 and TRBJ1-5, with TRBD1 identical over 8 bases. The CDR3 has 14 amino acids. Looked up from germline, CDR1 is SNHLY and CDR2 is FYNNEI. The V segment lost 4 bases and the J segment 8 bases; nucleotides outside the gene matches: 7.

V gene TRBV7-6 combines with J gene TRBJ2-1; TRBD2 aligns across 12 bases. V trimming: 4 bases; J trimming: 4 bases; junction bases outside the gene matches: 5. This CDR3 has 16 amino acids. The V gene's germline CDR1 is SGHVS and CDR2 FNYEAQ. CDR3 in DNA: TGTGCCAGCAGCTCGACTAGCGGGGGACTATACAATGAGCAGTTCTTC. Translating it yields CASSSTSGGLYNEQFF.

The table lists this clone with a few counts. The V and J genes are TRBV29-1 and TRBJ2-7; a weak D match, TRBD2 (6 bases). V gave up 1 base and J gave up 2 bases, with 24 bases separating them. This CDR3 has 18 amino acids. Germline-derived CDR1 and CDR2 are SQVTM and ANQGSEA. The CDR3 region has the DNA TGCAGCGTTGAAGGGAGGGGACGGGACGGGCCTACCCCCTACGAGCAGTACTTC. Amino acid sequence: CSVEGRGRDGPTPYEQYF.

V usage is TRBV28 and J usage is TRBJ2-7, with 10 bases aligning to TRBD2. The trim removed 4 bases at V and 3 bases at J, leaving 6 bases unmatched. The germline CDR1 and CDR2 sequences are MDHEN and SYDVKM. The CDR3 length is 15 residues. CDR3 nucleotide sequence: TGTGCCAGCAGTTCGGGACTAGCGCTTTTCTACGAGCAGTACTTC. As protein: CASSSGLALFYEQYF.

The chain recombines TRBV7-8 with TRBJ2-7; D may be TRBD1 (6 bases). V gave up 3 bases and J gave up 0 bases, with 9 bases separating them. The CDR3 totals 14 residues. Germline values: CDR1 SGHVS, CDR2 FQNEAQ. CDR3: CASSFRTDSYEQYF. CDR3 sequence (DNA): TGTGCCAGCAGCTTTAGGACAGACTCCTACGAGCAGTACTTC.

V and J are TRBV15 and TRBJ2-7; no clear D gene. The ends were cut back, 1 base at V and 3 bases at J, with 10 bases in the middle. Germline values: CDR1 LNHNV, CDR2 YYDKDF (reference sequence). This CDR3 is built from 14 residues. In nucleotides, the CDR3 is TGTGCCACCAGCAGAGGTCCCAGTGACTACGAGCAGTACTTC. Translated: CATSRGPSDYEQYF.

The chain has TRBV7-9 and TRBJ2-1, with D tentatively TRBD2 (6 bases). V lost 4 bases, J lost 3 bases, and 16 bases lay in between. This CDR3 has 16 residues. Looked up from germline, CDR1 is SEHNR and CDR2 is FQNEAQ (reference sequence). CDR3 loop: CASSSGSRLDYNEQFF. The CDR3 DNA is TGTGCCAGCAGCTCCGGGTCCCGACTAGACTACAATGAGCAGTTCTTC.

CDR3: CASSFWSRDNEQFF. DNA of the CDR3: TGTGCCAGCAGCTTTTGGAGCAGAGACAATGAGCAGTTCTTC. V gene TRBV13 combines with J gene TRBJ2-1; D not resolved. Trimming cost V 3 bases and J 5 bases, with 11 bases left between them. In germline, CDR1 is PRHDT, CDR2 FYEKMQ (reference sequence). CDR3 length equals 14 residues.

This sequence joins TRBV10-1 and TRBJ1-2, with D perhaps matching TRBD1 (5 bases). Deletions cut 6 bases from V and 6 bases from J, with 17 bases between. CDR1 is WNHNN and CDR2 is SYGVQD in the germline V gene (reference sequence). This CDR3 spans 14 amino acids. The CDR3 protein is CASRPLSGKDGYTF. CDR3 sequence (DNA): TGCGCCAGCAGGCCCCTGTCAGGGAAGGATGGCTACACCTTC.

The gene calls are TRBV7-2 and TRBJ2-6; D gene uncertain. Germline CDR1 is SGHTA and CDR2 is FQGNSA. The CDR3 totals 16 residues. V was shortened by 1 base and J by 5 bases, with 12 bases between the two germline ends. DNA of the CDR3: TGTGCCAGCAGCTTAGGATCCGAGAACTGGGCCAACGTCCTGACTTTC. It translates to CASSLGSENWANVLTF.

The chain employs TRBV6-5 and TRBJ1-1, with D unclear. The ends were cut back, 0 bases at V and 1 base at J, with 12 bases in the middle. Germline assignment: CDR1 MNHEY and CDR2 SVGAGI. This CDR3 contains 16 residues. As DNA, the CDR3 is TGTGCCAGCAGTTACTCGCTTCAGGCCAGGAACACTGAAGCTTTCTTT. Protein: CASSYSLQARNTEAFF.

The chain combines TRBV7-8 with TRBJ2-7, with D possibly matching TRBD2 (6 bases). The CDR3 contains 15 residues. Germline CDR1 and CDR2: SGHVS and FQNEAQ. With 0 bases removed from V and 2 bases from J, the gap between germline ends came to 11 bases. CDR3 protein: CASSLAGGGTYEQYF. The CDR3, as DNA: TGTGCCAGCAGCTTAGCGGGCGGAGGGACCTACGAGCAGTACTTC. The full variable domain, rest sourced from reference TRBV7-8 and TRBJ2-7, is GAGVSQSPRYKVAKRGQDVALRCDPISGHVSLFWYQQALGQGPEFLTYFQNEAQLDKSGLPSDRFFAERPEGSVSTLKIQRTQQEDSAVYLCASSLAGGGTYEQYFGPGTRLTVT.

This clone was counted between two and nine times. The chain is built from TRBV29-1 and TRBJ1-1, with no clear D. The CDR3 spans 12 residues. Germline values: CDR1 SQVTM, CDR2 ANQGSEA. Trimming stripped 4 bases from V and 8 bases from J, with 14 bases between. The CDR3 DNA reads as TGCAGCGTTGGGTGGCGGGAGATCGAAGCTTTCTTT. Encoded protein: CSVGWREIEAFF.

This clone has only a few counts. This chain links TRBV4-1 with TRBJ2-7, with TRBD2 identical over 8 bases. Germline CDR1 reads MGHRA; CDR2 reads YSYEKL. The CDR3 contains 16 residues. V lost 1 base and J lost 4; bases outside the gene matches: 9. The CDR3 bases are TGCGCCAGCAGCCAAGTCGGGGGGGTCTCCGCGTACGAGCAGTACTTC. Its protein is CASSQVGGVSAYEQYF.

V is TRBV6-5 and J is TRBJ1-5; D may be TRBD1 (5 bases). CDR3 length: 14 residues. Germline lookup yields CDR1 MNHEY and CDR2 SVGAGI. V was trimmed by 1 base and J by 3 bases, leaving 7 bases between them. CDR3 in amino acids: CASSYLGPNQPQHF. CDR3 coding DNA: TGTGCCAGCAGTTACTTGGGGCCCAATCAGCCCCAGCATTTT.